The next 11 T cell receptor beta chains were all read from a single sample in a study of naive and memory T cell subsets. The beta constant-region primer was an equimolar mix of two oligonucleotides covering TRBC1 and TRBC2. Ligated cDNA was amplified by four rounds of PCR with nested alpha and beta constant-region primers and SP2. A single record per CDR3 protein comes from TCRdb applying MiXCR to the UMI-ligation and nested PCR reads. In the table there are 15,000 to 20,000 distinct CDR3 sequences, 8% to 9.5% of which are singletons. The sample comprised central memory CD8+ T cells from blood. Receptors were obtained from a human donor in good health.

In this sample, this clonotype turned up many times. The rearrangement uses TRBV20-1 and TRBJ2-3; D possibly corresponds to TRBD2 (6 bases). CDR3 length: 19 amino acids. V lost 2 bases and J 2 bases, leaving 26 bases between the germline ends. The germline CDR1 and CDR2 sequences are DFQATT and SNEGSKA (reference sequence). CDR3 region: CSARSSDRDWGFFTDTQYF. CDR3 nucleotide sequence: TGCAGTGCTAGATCGTCAGACCGGGACTGGGGTTTCTTCACAGATACGCAGTATTTT.

This clonotype is labeled as medium-sized. The chain carries TRBV27 and TRBJ1-5, with a weak D call TRBD1 (6 bases). Germline V lookup: CDR1 MNHEY, CDR2 SMNVEV (reference sequence). The length of the CDR3 is 14 residues. Between the trimmed V and J ends, which lost 2 bases and 3 bases, there was a span of 8 bases. The CDR3 reads CASSLAGDNQPQHF. The CDR3 nucleotides are TGTGCCAGCAGTTTAGCAGGGGACAATCAGCCCCAGCATTTT.

Many counts were recorded for this clonotype. The chain links TRBV6-1 to TRBJ2-2, with 7 bases fitting TRBD1. V trimming: 8 bases; J trimming: 4 bases; junction bases outside the gene matches: 13. The CDR3 runs 16 residues. CDR1 is MNHNS, CDR2 SASEGT, per germline. Here the CDR3 reads CASGLPGQILTGELFF. The CDR3 DNA follows: TGTGCCAGCGGACTTCCGGGACAGATCCTCACCGGGGAGCTGTTTTTT.

V usage is TRBV12-3 or TRBV12-4 and J usage is TRBJ2-1; a weak D match, TRBD1 (5 bases). Deletions cut 4 bases from V and 10 bases from J, with 17 bases between. The CDR3 has 14 residues. This CDR3 reads CASSSLGRWGEQFF. The DNA for the CDR3 is TGTGCCAGCAGTTCTTTGGGGCGTTGGGGCGAGCAGTTCTTC.

This clonotype was counted ten times or more. The chain employs TRBV5-1 and TRBJ2-7; a weak D match, TRBD2 (5 bases). The CDR3 sequence is 14 residues long. Germline CDR1 and CDR2: SGHRS and YFSETQ. Trimming pared 0 bases from V and 7 bases from J, leaving 14 bases between. CDR3 in amino acids: CASSLEAPSGEQYF. The CDR3 bases are TGCGCCAGCAGCTTGGAAGCCCCGTCGGGGGAGCAGTACTTC.

The chain employs TRBV13 and TRBJ2-6; no firm D call. V was trimmed by 6 bases and J by 0 bases, leaving 12 bases between them. The CDR3 sequence is 16 residues long. CDR1 PRHDT and CDR2 FYEKMQ come from the germline V gene (reference sequence). Written as DNA, the CDR3 is TGTGCCAGCAGGCCATCCGGCTTCTCTGGGGCCAACGTCCTGACTTTC. Encoded protein: CASRPSGFSGANVLTF.

This clonotype was detected many times. V and J are TRBV9 and TRBJ2-1, with D possibly TRBD2 on 6 matching bases. Germline V gene data show CDR1 as SGDLS and CDR2 as YYNGEE. The CDR3 length is 14 residues. The V end lost 0 bases, the J end lost 10 bases, and 14 bases lay between the germline ends. The CDR3 sequence is CASSVDGSGREQFF. The DNA of the CDR3 is TGTGCCAGCAGCGTAGACGGGAGCGGACGAGAGCAGTTCTTC.

This clonotype occurred a few times. The rearrangement uses TRBV4-3 and TRBJ1-1; D gene ambiguous. The germline V gene encodes CDR1 LGHNA and CDR2 YSLEER. V was pared by 1 base and J by 5 bases, with 8 bases between. CDR3 length: 13 amino acids. CDR3 in DNA: TGCGCCAGCAGCCAAGGTACCCGAACTGAAGCTTTCTTT. Its translation: CASSQGTRTEAFF.

This clonotype has a count of ten or more. The chain recombines TRBV2 with TRBJ1-2; TRBD1 might be the D (6 bases). Germline V gene sequence: CDR1 SNHLY, CDR2 FYNNEI. Trimming stripped 2 bases from V and 4 bases from J, with 14 bases between. This CDR3 contains 15 residues. The CDR3 DNA sequence: TGTGCCAGCAGTGAAAGCAGGGGTTTGGTCTATGGCTACACCTTC. Its translation: CASSESRGLVYGYTF.

The chain has TRBV10-3 and TRBJ2-7, with D possibly being TRBD1 (5 bases). V was trimmed by 2 bases and J by 4 bases, leaving 6 bases between them. The CDR3 spans 12 residues. CDR1 ENHRY and CDR2 SYGVKD come from the germline V gene. The CDR3 region is CAISERGYEQYF. The CDR3 nucleotides read TGTGCCATCAGTGAGAGGGGTTACGAGCAGTACTTC.

This clonotype has more than one count but fewer than ten. In nucleotides, the CDR3 is TGTGCCAGCAGCGTCGGATCAAAACACTATGGCTACACCTTC. Its protein product is CASSVGSKHYGYTF. The chain combines TRBV6-2 or TRBV6-3 with TRBJ1-2; D is unclear. Trimming removed 6 bases from V and 3 bases from J, with 14 bases in between. The CDR3 loop spans 14 amino acids. Germline V gives CDR1 MNHEY, CDR2 SVGEGT.